The text below deals with one T cell receptor beta chain. Its antigen is still unknown. This specimen comes from a study of T cell clones after liver transplantation. Study as a whole: TCRbeta sequencing after a pre-transplant mixed lymphocyte reaction identified graft-donor-reactive clones, later tracked in post-transplant blood. Third-party-reactive TCRbeta sequences from pre-transplant mixed lymphocyte reactions served as antigen-independent comparators. Overall study findings and caveats: Small, mixed patient groups and varying post-transplant times limit these conclusions. Donor-reactive sequences fell more than third party-reactive ones, suggesting partial deletion.

TCRdb's copy holds only in-frame clones and misses some; the assay was immunoSEQ multiplex PCR. The repertoire has some 57,000 clones, around 70% of them found once; the top ten carry 7.5% to 10%. CDR1 is GTSNPN, CDR2 SVGIG, per germline (reference sequence). The CDR3 spans 14 residues. V dropped 0 bases and J dropped 7 bases, with 13 bases sitting between them. V gene TRBV30 combines with J gene TRBJ1-5; D is unclear. This sequence originates from a human patient who received a liver transplant. Some T cells may be provided by the graft donor. The sample in question was CD4+ T cells from blood, obtained at the 22-month timepoint. The CDR3 is CAWSVGPGQQPQHF. The CDR3 DNA is TGTGCCTGGAGTGTAGGGCCAGGCCAACAGCCCCAGCATTTT.